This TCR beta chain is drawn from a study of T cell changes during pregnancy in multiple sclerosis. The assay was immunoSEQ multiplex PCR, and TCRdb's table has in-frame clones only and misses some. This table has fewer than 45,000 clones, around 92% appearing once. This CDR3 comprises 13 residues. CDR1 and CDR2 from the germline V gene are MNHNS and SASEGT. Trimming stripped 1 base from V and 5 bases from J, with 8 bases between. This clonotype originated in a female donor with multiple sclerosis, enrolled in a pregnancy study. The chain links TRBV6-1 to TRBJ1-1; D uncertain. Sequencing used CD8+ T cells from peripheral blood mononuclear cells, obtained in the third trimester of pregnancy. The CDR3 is CASSEVRSTEAFF. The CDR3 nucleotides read TGTGCCAGCAGTGAAGTGAGGTCTACTGAAGCTTTCTTT.